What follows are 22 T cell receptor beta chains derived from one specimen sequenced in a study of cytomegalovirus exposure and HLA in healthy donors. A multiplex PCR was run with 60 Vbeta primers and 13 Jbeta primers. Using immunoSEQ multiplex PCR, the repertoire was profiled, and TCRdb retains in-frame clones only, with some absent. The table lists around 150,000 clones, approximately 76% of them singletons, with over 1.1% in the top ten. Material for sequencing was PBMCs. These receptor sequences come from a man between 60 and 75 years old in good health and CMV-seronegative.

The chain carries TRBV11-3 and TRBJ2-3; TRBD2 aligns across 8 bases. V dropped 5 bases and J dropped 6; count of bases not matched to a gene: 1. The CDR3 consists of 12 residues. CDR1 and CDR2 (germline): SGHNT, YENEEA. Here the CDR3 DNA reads TGTGCCAGCAGCCAGCGGGGGGATACGCAGTATTTT. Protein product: CASSQRGDTQYF.

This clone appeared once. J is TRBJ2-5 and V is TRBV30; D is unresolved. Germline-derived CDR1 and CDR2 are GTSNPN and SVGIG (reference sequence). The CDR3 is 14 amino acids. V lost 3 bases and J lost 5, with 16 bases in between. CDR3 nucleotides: TGTGCCTGGAGCCCCGATTCCCTAGGCGAGACCCAGTACTTC. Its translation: CAWSPDSLGETQYF.

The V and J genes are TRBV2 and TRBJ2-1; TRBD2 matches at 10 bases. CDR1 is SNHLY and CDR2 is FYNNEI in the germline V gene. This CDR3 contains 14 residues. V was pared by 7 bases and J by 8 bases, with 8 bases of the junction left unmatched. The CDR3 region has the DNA TGTGCCAGCAAGGTACTAGCGGGGCCCCATGAGCAGTTCTTC. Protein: CASKVLAGPHEQFF.

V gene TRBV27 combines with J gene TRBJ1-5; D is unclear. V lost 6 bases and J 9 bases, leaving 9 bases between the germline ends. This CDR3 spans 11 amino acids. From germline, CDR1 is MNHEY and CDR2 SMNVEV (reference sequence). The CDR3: CASRFRPPQHF. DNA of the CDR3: TGTGCCAGCAGATTCAGGCCGCCCCAGCATTTT.

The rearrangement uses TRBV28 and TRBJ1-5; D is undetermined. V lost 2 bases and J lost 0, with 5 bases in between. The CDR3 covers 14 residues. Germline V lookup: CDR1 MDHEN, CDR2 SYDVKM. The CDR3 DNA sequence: TGTGCCAGCAGTTTAGGTAGTAGCAATCAGCCCCAGCATTTT. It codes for CASSLGSSNQPQHF. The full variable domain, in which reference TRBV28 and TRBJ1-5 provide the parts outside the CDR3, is DVKVTQSSRYLVKRTGEKVFLECVQDMDHENMFWYRQDPGLGLRLIYFSYDVKMKEKGDIPEGYSVSREKKERFSLILESASTNQTSMYLCASSLGSSNQPQHFGDGTRLSIL.

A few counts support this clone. The CDR3 DNA follows: TGCAGCGTTGATACCCCGGGACAGGGGGCATATGGCTACACCTTC. Its protein product is CSVDTPGQGAYGYTF. V is TRBV29-1 and J is TRBJ1-2, with 12 bases matching TRBD1. Germline CDR1 is SQVTM and CDR2 is ANQGSEA. Losses at the gene ends were 3 bases for V and 5 bases for J; bases not matched to a gene: 7. The CDR3 has 15 residues.

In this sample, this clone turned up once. Here the CDR3 DNA reads TGTGCCAGCAGCGTAGCTGGGGGGACGGGTACGCAGTATTTT. This gives the protein CASSVAGGTGTQYF. The chain uses TRBV9 and TRBJ2-3; tentatively, D is TRBD2 (6 bases). Trimming shortened V by 0 bases and J by 8 bases, and 13 bases separated the two germline ends. CDR3 length: 14 residues. The germline V gene has CDR1 SGDLS and CDR2 YYNGEE.

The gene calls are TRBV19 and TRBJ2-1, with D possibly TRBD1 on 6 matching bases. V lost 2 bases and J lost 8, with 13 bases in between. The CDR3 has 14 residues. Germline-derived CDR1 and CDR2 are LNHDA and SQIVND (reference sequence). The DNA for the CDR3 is TGTGCCAGTAGTATACAGGGGAGTTTTTATGAGCAGTTCTTC. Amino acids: CASSIQGSFYEQFF.

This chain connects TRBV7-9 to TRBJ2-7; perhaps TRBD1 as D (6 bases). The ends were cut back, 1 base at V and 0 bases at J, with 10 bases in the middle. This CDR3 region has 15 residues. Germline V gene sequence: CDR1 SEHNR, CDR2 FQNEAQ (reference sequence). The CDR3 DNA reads TGTGCCAGCAGCTTAGACCGGGACATCTCCTACGAGCAGTACTTC. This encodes CASSLDRDISYEQYF.

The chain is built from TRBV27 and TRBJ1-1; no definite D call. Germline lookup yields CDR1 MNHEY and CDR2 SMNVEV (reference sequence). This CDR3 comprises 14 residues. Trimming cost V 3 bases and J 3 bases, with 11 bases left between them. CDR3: CASSFSGRHTEAFF. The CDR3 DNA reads TGTGCCAGCAGTTTTAGCGGCAGGCACACTGAAGCTTTCTTT.

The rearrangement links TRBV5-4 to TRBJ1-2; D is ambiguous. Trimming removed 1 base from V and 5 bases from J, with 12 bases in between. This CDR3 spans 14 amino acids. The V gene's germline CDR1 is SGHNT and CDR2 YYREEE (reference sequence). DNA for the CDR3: TGTGCCAGCAGCTTGCGTCTGGGCCCTTATGGCTACACCTTC. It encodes CASSLRLGPYGYTF.

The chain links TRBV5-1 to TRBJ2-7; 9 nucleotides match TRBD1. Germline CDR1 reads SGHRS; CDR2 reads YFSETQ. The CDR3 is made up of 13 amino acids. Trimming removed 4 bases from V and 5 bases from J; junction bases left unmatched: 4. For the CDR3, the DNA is TGCGCCAGCAGCAAGGACAGGGGCCACGAGCAGTACTTC. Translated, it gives CASSKDRGHEQYF.

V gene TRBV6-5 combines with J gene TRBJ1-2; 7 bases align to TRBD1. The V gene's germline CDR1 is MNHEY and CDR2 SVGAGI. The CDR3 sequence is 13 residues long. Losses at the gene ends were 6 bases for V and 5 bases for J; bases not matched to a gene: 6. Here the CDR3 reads CASSQQGPYGYTF. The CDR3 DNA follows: TGTGCCAGCAGCCAACAGGGGCCTTATGGCTACACCTTC.

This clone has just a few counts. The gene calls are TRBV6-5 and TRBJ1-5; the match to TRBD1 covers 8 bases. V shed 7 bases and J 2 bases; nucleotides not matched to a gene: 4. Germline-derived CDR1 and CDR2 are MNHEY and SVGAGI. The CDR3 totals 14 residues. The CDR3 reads CASKMGQGNQPQHF. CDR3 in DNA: TGTGCCAGCAAGATGGGACAGGGCAATCAGCCCCAGCATTTT.

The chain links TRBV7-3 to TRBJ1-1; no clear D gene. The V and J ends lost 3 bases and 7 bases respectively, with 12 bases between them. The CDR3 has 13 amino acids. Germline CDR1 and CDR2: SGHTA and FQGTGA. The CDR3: CASSLSPLDEAFF. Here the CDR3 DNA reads TGTGCCAGCAGCTTGAGTCCCTTAGATGAAGCTTTCTTT.

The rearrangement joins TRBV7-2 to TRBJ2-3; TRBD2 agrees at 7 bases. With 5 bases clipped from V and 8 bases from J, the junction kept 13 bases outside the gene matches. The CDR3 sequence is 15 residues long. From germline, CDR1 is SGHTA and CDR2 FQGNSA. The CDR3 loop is CASSPLWGGTGTQYF. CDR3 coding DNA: TGTGCCAGCAGCCCCCTCTGGGGGGGGACGGGTACGCAGTATTTT. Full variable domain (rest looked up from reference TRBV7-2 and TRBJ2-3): GAGVSQSPSNKVTEKGKDVELRCDPISGHTALYWYRQSLGQGLEFLIYFQGNSAPDKSGLPSDRFSAERTGGSVSTLTIQRTQQEDSAVYLCASSPLWGGTGTQYFGPGTRLTVL.

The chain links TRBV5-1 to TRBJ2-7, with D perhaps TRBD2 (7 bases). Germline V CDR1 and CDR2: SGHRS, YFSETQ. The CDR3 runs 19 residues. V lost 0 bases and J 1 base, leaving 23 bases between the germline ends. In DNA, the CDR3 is TGCGCCAGCAGCTTGGGAATACACCCAGGGGCCGGGGGGTCCTACGAGCAGTACTTC. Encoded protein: CASSLGIHPGAGGSYEQYF.

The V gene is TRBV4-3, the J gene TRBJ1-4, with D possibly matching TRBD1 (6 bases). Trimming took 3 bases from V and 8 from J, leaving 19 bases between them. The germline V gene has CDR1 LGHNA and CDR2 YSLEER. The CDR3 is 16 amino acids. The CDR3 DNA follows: TGCGCCAGCAGCCACGCCGAGGGGGGGCCTAGGGAAAAACTGTTTTTT. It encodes CASSHAEGGPREKLFF.

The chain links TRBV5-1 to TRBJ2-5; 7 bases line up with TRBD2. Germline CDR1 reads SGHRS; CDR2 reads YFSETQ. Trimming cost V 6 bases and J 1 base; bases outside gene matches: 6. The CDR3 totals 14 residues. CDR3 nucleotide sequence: TGCGCCAGCACCCCTAGCGGTTTCCAAGAGACCCAGTACTTC. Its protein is CASTPSGFQETQYF.

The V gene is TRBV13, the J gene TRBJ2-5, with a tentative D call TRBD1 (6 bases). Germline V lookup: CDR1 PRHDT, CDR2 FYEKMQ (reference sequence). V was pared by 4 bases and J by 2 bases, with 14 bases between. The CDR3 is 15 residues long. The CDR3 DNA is TGTGCCAGCAGCTCTATGGCGGACAGTCAAGAGACCCAGTACTTC. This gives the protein CASSSMADSQETQYF.

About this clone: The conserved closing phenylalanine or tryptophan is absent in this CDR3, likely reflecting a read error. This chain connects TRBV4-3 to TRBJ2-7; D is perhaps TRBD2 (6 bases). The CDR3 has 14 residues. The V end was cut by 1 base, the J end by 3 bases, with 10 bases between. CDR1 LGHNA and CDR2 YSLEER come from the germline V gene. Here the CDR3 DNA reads TGCGCCAGCAGCCAAGGACTAGAGGGCTACGAGCAGTACCTC. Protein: CASSQGLEGYEQYL.

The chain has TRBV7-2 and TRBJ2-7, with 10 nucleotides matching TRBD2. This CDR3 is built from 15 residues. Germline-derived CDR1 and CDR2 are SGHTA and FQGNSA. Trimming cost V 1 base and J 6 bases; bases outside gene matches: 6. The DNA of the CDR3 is TGTGCCAGCAGCTTAGAGAGCGGGGGGGCCAGCGAGCAGTACTTC. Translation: CASSLESGGASEQYF. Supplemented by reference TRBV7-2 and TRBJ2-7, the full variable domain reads GAGVSQSPSNKVTEKGKDVELRCDPISGHTALYWYRQSLGQGLEFLIYFQGNSAPDKSGLPSDRFSAERTGGSVSTLTIQRTQQEDSAVYLCASSLESGGASEQYFGPGTRLTVT.